The present entry profiles one T cell receptor beta chain with its context. Germline V lookup: CDR1 SGHDN, CDR2 FVKESK. CDR3 length: 17 amino acids. The junction had 8 bases not matched to a gene; V was cut back by 3 bases and J by 0 bases. Clones were read by immunoSEQ multiplex PCR, and TCRdb kept only the in-frame ones, dropping some. The sample records a few hundred thousand clones, about 88% being singletons. The sample comes from a study of blood T cell repertoires in COVID-19. Across the study: In each case, the material was cDNA or gDNA derived from T cells, B-cell-depleted T cells, or PBMCs.

The sample taken for sequencing was peripheral blood. The chain recombines TRBV14 with TRBJ2-3; the match to TRBD2 covers 8 bases. The clonotype was recovered from a man aged 50 or older who had recovered from COVID-19. As DNA, the CDR3 is TGTGCCAGCAGCCAGCTCAGCGGGAGTAAGAGCACAGATACGCAGTATTTT. Residues: CASSQLSGSKSTDTQYF. The variable domain in full, completed from reference TRBV14 and TRBJ2-3, reads EAGVTQFPSHSVIEKGQTVTLRCDPISGHDNLYWYRRVMGKEIKFLLHFVKESKQDESGMPNNRFLAERTGGTYSTLKVQPAELEDSGVYFCASSQLSGSKSTDTQYFGPGTRLTVL.